Listed below are T cell receptor beta chains from one sample, sequenced in a study of blood T cell repertoires in COVID-19. The protocol was immunoSEQ multiplex PCR, while the TCRdb copy is restricted to in-frame clones and leaves out a portion. The data contain 20,000 or so clones, approximately 88% of them singletons. The sequenced sample was peripheral blood. The origin of the receptors is a human donor in a cohort sampled during active COVID-19. Each CDR3 is given with its conserved first and last residue. Fields, in order: J gene, CDR3 length, D gene, clone size, V gene, CDR3 protein, CDR3 DNA. D genes are given only for firm matches. Rows may omit the clone size; those that give it use once, few, many or a size class.

j_gene: TRBJ2-7
len: 14
d_gene: TRBD2
abundance: -
v_gene: TRBV13
CDR3aa: CASSTGLAWDEQYF
CDR3nt: TGTGCCAGCAGCACAGGACTAGCTTGGGACGAGCAGTACTTC

j_gene: TRBJ1-1
len: 13
d_gene: -
abundance: -
v_gene: TRBV12-3/TRBV12-4
CDR3aa: CASSTDLNTEAFF
CDR3nt: TGTGCCAGCAGCACCGACTTGAACACTGAAGCTTTCTTT

j_gene: TRBJ2-3
len: 16
d_gene: -
abundance: -
v_gene: TRBV24-1
CDR3aa: CATSDLASSTTDTQYF
CDR3nt: TGTGCCACCAGTGATTTGGCTAGTTCCACCACAGATACGCAGTATTTT

j_gene: TRBJ2-2
len: 14
d_gene: TRBD2
abundance: few
v_gene: TRBV5-4
CDR3aa: CASSLAGVIGELFF
CDR3nt: TGTGCCAGCAGCTTAGCGGGAGTTATCGGGGAGCTGTTTTTT

j_gene: TRBJ1-1
len: 15
d_gene: -
abundance: -
v_gene: TRBV28
CDR3aa: CASSVLPDRNTEAFF
CDR3nt: TGTGCCAGCAGTGTACTTCCCGACAGAAACACTGAAGCTTTCTTT

j_gene: TRBJ2-5
len: 12
d_gene: -
abundance: -
v_gene: TRBV3-1/TRBV3-2
CDR3aa: CASRDRKETQYF
CDR3nt: TGTGCCAGCAGGGACAGAAAAGAGACCCAGTACTTC

j_gene: TRBJ2-7
len: 15
d_gene: TRBD1
abundance: -
v_gene: TRBV7-9
CDR3aa: CASSGFEGASYEQYF
CDR3nt: TGTGCCAGCAGCGGTTTTGAGGGGGCATCCTACGAGCAGTACTTC

j_gene: TRBJ1-4
len: 18
d_gene: TRBD1
abundance: -
v_gene: TRBV28
CDR3aa: CASSRPRTSGQSNEKLFF
CDR3nt: TGTGCCAGCAGTCGCCCGAGAACCTCGGGACAGTCGAATGAAAAACTGTTTTTT

j_gene: TRBJ1-2
len: 13
d_gene: TRBD1
abundance: -
v_gene: TRBV12-3/TRBV12-4
CDR3aa: CASSLVLQGGYTF
CDR3nt: TGTGCCAGCAGTTTAGTCCTACAGGGGGGCTACACCTTC

j_gene: TRBJ2-6
len: 15
d_gene: -
abundance: -
v_gene: TRBV11-2
CDR3aa: CASSSDRSGANVLTF
CDR3nt: TGTGCCAGCAGCTCCGACAGGTCTGGGGCCAACGTCCTGACTTTC

j_gene: TRBJ1-3
len: 16
d_gene: TRBD1
abundance: -
v_gene: TRBV7-2
CDR3aa: CASSLAHRGLGNTIYF
CDR3nt: TGTGCCAGCAGCTTAGCGCATAGGGGGCTAGGAAACACCATATATTTT

j_gene: TRBJ2-2
len: 15
d_gene: -
abundance: -
v_gene: TRBV6-1
CDR3aa: CASSEPWTDTGELFF
CDR3nt: TGTGCCAGCAGTGAGCCTTGGACAGACACCGGGGAGCTGTTTTTT

j_gene: TRBJ1-1
len: 15
d_gene: TRBD1
abundance: -
v_gene: TRBV5-4
CDR3aa: CASSRTGVRGTEAFF
CDR3nt: TGTGCCAGCAGCCGGACAGGGGTCCGTGGCACTGAAGCTTTCTTT

j_gene: TRBJ2-7
len: 13
d_gene: -
abundance: -
v_gene: TRBV6-6
CDR3aa: CASSYVRGGEQYF
CDR3nt: TGTGCCAGCAGTTACGTCAGGGGTGGAGAGCAGTACTTC

j_gene: TRBJ2-2
len: 14
d_gene: -
abundance: -
v_gene: TRBV2
CDR3aa: CASSERGAGGELFF
CDR3nt: TGTGCCAGCAGTGAACGAGGCGCGGGCGGGGAGCTGTTTTTT

j_gene: TRBJ1-2
len: 14
d_gene: -
abundance: -
v_gene: TRBV30
CDR3aa: CAWSVRGGYYGYTF
CDR3nt: TGTGCCTGGAGTGTGCGGGGGGGGTACTATGGCTACACCTTC

j_gene: TRBJ1-1
len: 14
d_gene: -
abundance: -
v_gene: TRBV9
CDR3aa: CASSVGTVNTEAFF
CDR3nt: TGTGCCAGCAGCGTAGGAACGGTGAACACTGAAGCTTTCTTT

j_gene: TRBJ1-4
len: 13
d_gene: -
abundance: -
v_gene: TRBV30
CDR3aa: CAWSRGEKEKLFF
CDR3nt: TGTGCCTGGAGTCGGGGGGAAAAAGAAAAACTGTTTTTT

j_gene: TRBJ2-2
len: 16
d_gene: -
abundance: -
v_gene: TRBV15
CDR3aa: CATSTFGEGITGELFF
CDR3nt: TGTGCCACCAGCACCTTTGGCGAGGGCATCACCGGGGAGCTGTTTTTT

j_gene: TRBJ1-3
len: 14
d_gene: TRBD1
abundance: -
v_gene: TRBV6-5
CDR3aa: CASIQGDSGNTIYF
CDR3nt: TGTGCCAGCATCCAGGGGGACTCTGGAAACACCATATATTTT

j_gene: TRBJ1-5
len: 14
d_gene: -
abundance: once
v_gene: TRBV5-6
CDR3aa: CASSFFGGPGSQHF
CDR3nt: TGTGCCAGCAGCTTTTTCGGGGGGCCGGGGTCCCAGCATTTT

j_gene: TRBJ2-1
len: 14
d_gene: TRBD2
abundance: -
v_gene: TRBV19
CDR3aa: CASSGGSSYNEQFF
CDR3nt: TGTGCCAGTAGCGGCGGGAGCTCCTACAATGAGCAGTTCTTC

j_gene: TRBJ2-1
len: 14
d_gene: -
abundance: -
v_gene: TRBV7-9
CDR3aa: CASSLGAQGNEQFF
CDR3nt: TGTGCCAGCAGCTTAGGGGCGCAGGGTAACGAGCAGTTCTTC

j_gene: TRBJ2-3
len: 14
d_gene: TRBD2
abundance: -
v_gene: TRBV30
CDR3aa: CAAGLAGAVDTQYF
CDR3nt: TGTGCCGCAGGACTAGCGGGAGCTGTAGATACGCAGTATTTT

j_gene: TRBJ1-2
len: 14
d_gene: TRBD1
abundance: -
v_gene: TRBV5-8
CDR3aa: CASSRGQLNYGYTF
CDR3nt: TGTGCCAGCAGCAGGGGACAGCTTAACTATGGCTACACCTTC

j_gene: TRBJ2-7
len: 12
d_gene: -
abundance: -
v_gene: TRBV30
CDR3aa: CAWGAGLYEQYF
CDR3nt: TGTGCCTGGGGGGCAGGACTTTACGAGCAGTACTTC

j_gene: TRBJ1-1
len: 15
d_gene: -
abundance: -
v_gene: TRBV24-1
CDR3aa: CATSGAGTPNTEAFF
CDR3nt: TGTGCCACCAGTGGTGCCGGGACACCGAACACTGAAGCTTTCTTT

j_gene: TRBJ1-3
len: 12
d_gene: -
abundance: few
v_gene: TRBV28
CDR3aa: CAAGPGGSGSYF
CDR3nt: TGTGCCGCAGGCCCCGGGGGTTCGGGGTCCTATTTT

j_gene: TRBJ2-3
len: 16
d_gene: -
abundance: -
v_gene: TRBV14
CDR3aa: CASSQDWMAAADTQYF
CDR3nt: TGTGCCAGCAGCCAAGATTGGATGGCGGCGGCAGATACGCAGTATTTT

j_gene: TRBJ2-7
len: 14
d_gene: -
abundance: once
v_gene: TRBV14
CDR3aa: CASSPGVGGYEQYF
CDR3nt: TGTGCCAGCAGCCCGGGGGTCGGGGGCTACGAGCAGTACTTC

j_gene: TRBJ2-7
len: 15
d_gene: TRBD1
abundance: -
v_gene: TRBV28
CDR3aa: CASSEGDRENDEQYF
CDR3nt: TGTGCCAGCAGTGAGGGGGACAGGGAGAACGACGAGCAGTACTTC

j_gene: TRBJ1-4
len: 15
d_gene: -
abundance: -
v_gene: TRBV5-6
CDR3aa: CASSLGDLSTEKLFF
CDR3nt: TGTGCCAGCAGCTTGGGAGATTTGAGTACTGAAAAACTGTTTTTT

j_gene: TRBJ1-2
len: 13
d_gene: -
abundance: -
v_gene: TRBV2
CDR3aa: CASSERLNYGYTF
CDR3nt: TGTGCCAGCAGTGAACGTCTGAACTATGGCTACACCTTC

j_gene: TRBJ1-1
len: 13
d_gene: -
abundance: -
v_gene: TRBV9
CDR3aa: CASNYTGITEAFF
CDR3nt: TGTGCCAGCAACTATACAGGGATAACTGAAGCTTTCTTT

j_gene: TRBJ2-2
len: 13
d_gene: TRBD2
abundance: -
v_gene: TRBV18
CDR3aa: CASSPAGAGELFF
CDR3nt: TGTGCCAGCTCACCAGCGGGGGCCGGGGAGCTGTTTTTT

j_gene: TRBJ2-3
len: 15
d_gene: TRBD2
abundance: -
v_gene: TRBV30
CDR3aa: CAWRPGLGVSDTQYF
CDR3nt: TGTGCCTGGCGTCCGGGACTAGGAGTTTCAGATACGCAGTATTTT

j_gene: TRBJ1-2
len: 14
d_gene: -
abundance: once
v_gene: TRBV30
CDR3aa: CAWNSSPGARGYTF
CDR3nt: TGTGCCTGGAATTCCTCTCCTGGGGCTAGAGGCTACACCTTC

j_gene: TRBJ1-4
len: 15
d_gene: -
abundance: once
v_gene: TRBV2
CDR3aa: CASGYSGAPNEKLFF
CDR3nt: TGTGCCAGCGGGTATAGCGGGGCACCTAATGAAAAACTGTTTTTT

j_gene: TRBJ1-4
len: 16
d_gene: TRBD1
abundance: once
v_gene: TRBV5-1
CDR3aa: CASSSGQVAYNEKLFF
CDR3nt: TGCGCCAGCAGCTCCGGACAGGTCGCGTACAATGAAAAACTGTTTTTT

j_gene: TRBJ2-2
len: 15
d_gene: -
abundance: -
v_gene: TRBV11-2
CDR3aa: CASGAGAYNTGELFF
CDR3nt: TGTGCCAGTGGGGCGGGGGCCTATAACACCGGGGAGCTGTTTTTT

j_gene: TRBJ2-5
len: 11
d_gene: -
abundance: -
v_gene: TRBV7-9
CDR3aa: CASSYGQPKYF
CDR3nt: TGTGCCAGCAGCTATGGACAGCCGAAGTACTTC

j_gene: TRBJ1-3
len: 15
d_gene: -
abundance: -
v_gene: TRBV9
CDR3aa: CASSVVGLSGNTIYF
CDR3nt: TGTGCCAGCAGCGTAGTGGGCCTCTCTGGAAACACCATATATTTT

j_gene: TRBJ1-1
len: 13
d_gene: -
abundance: -
v_gene: TRBV5-6
CDR3aa: CASSLVRNTEAFF
CDR3nt: TGTGCCAGCAGCTTGGTCCGGAACACTGAAGCTTTCTTT

j_gene: TRBJ1-1
len: 14
d_gene: -
abundance: -
v_gene: TRBV19
CDR3aa: CASTLRSGNTEAFF
CDR3nt: TGTGCCAGTACTCTACGGAGCGGGAACACTGAAGCTTTCTTT

j_gene: TRBJ2-1
len: 14
d_gene: TRBD2
abundance: -
v_gene: TRBV30
CDR3aa: CATIAGSSYNEQFF
CDR3nt: TGTGCCACCATAGCGGGAAGCTCCTACAATGAGCAGTTCTTC

j_gene: TRBJ1-2
len: 15
d_gene: TRBD1
abundance: -
v_gene: TRBV13
CDR3aa: CASSAQQGVRGGYTF
CDR3nt: TGTGCCAGCAGCGCCCAACAGGGGGTTAGAGGTGGCTACACCTTC

j_gene: TRBJ1-1
len: 13
d_gene: -
abundance: once
v_gene: TRBV30
CDR3aa: CAWNRGMDTEAFF
CDR3nt: TGTGCCTGGAATAGGGGCATGGACACTGAAGCTTTCTTT

j_gene: TRBJ2-6
len: 15
d_gene: TRBD1
abundance: -
v_gene: TRBV5-1
CDR3aa: CASSPTGSGANVLTF
CDR3nt: TGCGCCAGCAGCCCGACAGGGTCTGGGGCCAACGTCCTGACTTTC

j_gene: TRBJ1-2
len: 13
d_gene: -
abundance: few
v_gene: TRBV7-9
CDR3aa: CASSQDKHYGYTF
CDR3nt: TGTGCCAGCAGCCAGGACAAACACTATGGCTACACCTTC

j_gene: TRBJ2-7
len: 14
d_gene: -
abundance: -
v_gene: TRBV28
CDR3aa: CASSLAGRDLEQYF
CDR3nt: TGTGCCAGCAGTTTGGCGGGAAGAGATTTGGAGCAGTACTTC